This TCR beta chain was recorded in a study of human T cells and chemical hapten exposure. After removal of 1 base from V and 10 bases from J, the junction contained 6 bases not matched to a gene. The germline gives CDR1 LGHNA, CDR2 YNFKEQ. The CDR3 length is 13 residues. Regarding the study as a whole: Sensitization with DPC brought no change to TCRs above 1 in 1000 in frequency.

This clonotype occurred many times. What it binds is unknown. Single cDNA molecules in the library carried unique molecular identifiers attached during preparation. Original processing methods: Samples contained a median of roughly 100,000 TCRs, with a range of roughly 20,000 to 690,600. TCRdb independently ran MiXCR on the 5' RACE reads; one entry per CDR3 protein. These V and J calls originate from TCRdb's pipeline instead of the authors' own analysis. The sample yields some 150,000 distinct CDR3 sequences, around 4% seen once. Whole blood that had not been fractionated was the source of extracted total RNA.

V is TRBV4-2 and J is TRBJ2-5, with 7 nucleotides matching TRBD2. The clonotype comes from a female donor in good health. The CDR3 region has the DNA TGTGCCAGCAGCCAAGCGGGGGGTTCAGTCCAGTACTTC. Amino acids: CASSQAGGSVQYF.